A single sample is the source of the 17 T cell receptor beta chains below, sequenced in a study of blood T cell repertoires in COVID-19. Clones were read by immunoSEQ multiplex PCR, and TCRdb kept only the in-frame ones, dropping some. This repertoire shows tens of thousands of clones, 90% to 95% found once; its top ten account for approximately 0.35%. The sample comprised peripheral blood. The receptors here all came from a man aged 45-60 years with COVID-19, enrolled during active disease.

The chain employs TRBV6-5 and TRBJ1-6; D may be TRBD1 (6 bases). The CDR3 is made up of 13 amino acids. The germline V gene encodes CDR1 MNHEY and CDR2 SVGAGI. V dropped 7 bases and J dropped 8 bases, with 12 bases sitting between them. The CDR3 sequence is CASNRDGDSPLHF. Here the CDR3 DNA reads TGTGCCAGCAACAGGGACGGAGATTCACCCCTCCACTTT.

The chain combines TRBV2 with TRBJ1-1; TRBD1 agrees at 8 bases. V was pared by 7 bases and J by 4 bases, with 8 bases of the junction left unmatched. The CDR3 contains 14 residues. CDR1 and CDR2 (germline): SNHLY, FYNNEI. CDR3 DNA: TGTGCCAGCACCGTTGGACAGGGAGGCACTGAAGCTTTCTTT. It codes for CASTVGQGGTEAFF.

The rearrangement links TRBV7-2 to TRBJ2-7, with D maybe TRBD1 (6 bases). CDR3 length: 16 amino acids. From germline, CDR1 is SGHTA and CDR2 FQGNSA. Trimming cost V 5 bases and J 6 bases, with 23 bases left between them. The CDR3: CASSGRQVGLRFEQYF. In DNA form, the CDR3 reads TGTGCCAGCAGCGGGAGACAGGTTGGCCTTCGGTTCGAGCAGTACTTC.

The CDR3 region has the DNA TGCGCCAGCAGCTTGGCCAGTGACAGGGGGCGATACGAGCAGTACTTC. Amino acids: CASSLASDRGRYEQYF. The V call is TRBV5-1, the J call TRBJ2-7; 10 bases are shared with TRBD1. Germline V lookup: CDR1 SGHRS, CDR2 YFSETQ. This CDR3 comprises 16 residues. The V segment lost 0 bases and the J segment 4 bases; nucleotides outside the gene matches: 7.

CDR3 sequence: CASNAGSKGGTQYF. CDR3 coding DNA: TGTGCCAGCAATGCCGGGTCCAAAGGGGGAACCCAGTACTTC. The chain links TRBV2 to TRBJ2-5, with TRBD1 as a possible D gene (6 bases). Per germline, CDR1 SNHLY and CDR2 FYNNEI. This CDR3 is 14 amino acids long. V was shortened by 7 bases and J by 8 bases, with 20 bases between the two germline ends.

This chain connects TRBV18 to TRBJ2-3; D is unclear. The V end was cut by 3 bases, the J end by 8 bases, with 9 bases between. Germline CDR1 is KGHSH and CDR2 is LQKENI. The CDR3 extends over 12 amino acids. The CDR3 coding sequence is TGTGCCAGCTCACCGGCTAGAGGTACGCAGTATTTT. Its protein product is CASSPARGTQYF.

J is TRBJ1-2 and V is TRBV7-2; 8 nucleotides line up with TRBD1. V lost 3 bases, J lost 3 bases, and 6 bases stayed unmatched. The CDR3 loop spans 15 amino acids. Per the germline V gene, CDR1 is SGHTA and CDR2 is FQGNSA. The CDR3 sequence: CASSLGPGQDYGYTF. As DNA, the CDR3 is TGTGCCAGCAGCTTGGGGCCGGGACAGGACTATGGCTACACCTTC.

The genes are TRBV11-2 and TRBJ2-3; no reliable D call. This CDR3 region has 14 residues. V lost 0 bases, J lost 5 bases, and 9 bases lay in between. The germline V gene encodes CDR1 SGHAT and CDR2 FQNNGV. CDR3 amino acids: CASSLEGVRDTQYF. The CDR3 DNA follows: TGTGCCAGCAGCTTAGAAGGAGTTAGAGATACGCAGTATTTT.

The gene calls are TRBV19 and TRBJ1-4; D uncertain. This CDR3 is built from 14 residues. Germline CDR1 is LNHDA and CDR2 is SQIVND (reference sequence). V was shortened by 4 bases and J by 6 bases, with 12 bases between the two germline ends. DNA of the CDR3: TGTGCCAGTAGTACGCACGCCTATGATGAAAAACTGTTTTTT. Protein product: CASSTHAYDEKLFF.

CDR3 nucleotides: TGCAGCGTTGAACGGGACAGGGGGTCTGGGCAGTTCTTC. It encodes CSVERDRGSGQFF. The chain links TRBV29-1 to TRBJ2-1; 11 bases map to TRBD1. The CDR3 is 13 amino acids. After removal of 2 bases from V and 12 bases from J, the junction contained 6 bases not matched to a gene. The germline V gene has CDR1 SQVTM and CDR2 ANQGSEA.

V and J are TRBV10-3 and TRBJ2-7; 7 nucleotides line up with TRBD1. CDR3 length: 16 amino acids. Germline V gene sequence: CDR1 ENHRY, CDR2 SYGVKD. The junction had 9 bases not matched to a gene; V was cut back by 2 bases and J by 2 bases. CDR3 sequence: CAISENRGGGAYEQYF. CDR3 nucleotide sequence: TGTGCCATCAGTGAGAACAGGGGCGGTGGGGCCTACGAGCAGTACTTC.

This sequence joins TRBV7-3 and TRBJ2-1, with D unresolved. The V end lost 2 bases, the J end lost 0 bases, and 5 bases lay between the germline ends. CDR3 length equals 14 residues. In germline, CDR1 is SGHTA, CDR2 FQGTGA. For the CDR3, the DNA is TGTGCCAGCAGCTTAGCGCACTCCTACAATGAGCAGTTCTTC. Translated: CASSLAHSYNEQFF.

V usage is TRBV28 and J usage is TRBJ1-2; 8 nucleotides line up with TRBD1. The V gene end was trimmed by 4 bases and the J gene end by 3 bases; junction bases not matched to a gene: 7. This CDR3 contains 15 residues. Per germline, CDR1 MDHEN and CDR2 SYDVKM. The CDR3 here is CASSSWVGQDYGYTF. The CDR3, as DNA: TGTGCCAGCAGTTCTTGGGTGGGACAGGACTATGGCTACACCTTC.

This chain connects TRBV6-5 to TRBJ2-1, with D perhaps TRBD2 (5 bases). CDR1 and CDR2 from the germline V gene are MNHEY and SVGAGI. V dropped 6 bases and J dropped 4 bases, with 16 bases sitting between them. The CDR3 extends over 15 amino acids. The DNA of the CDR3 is TGTGCCAGCAGGTTCTACCGGGAATCTTACAATGAGCAGTTCTTC. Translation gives CASRFYRESYNEQFF.

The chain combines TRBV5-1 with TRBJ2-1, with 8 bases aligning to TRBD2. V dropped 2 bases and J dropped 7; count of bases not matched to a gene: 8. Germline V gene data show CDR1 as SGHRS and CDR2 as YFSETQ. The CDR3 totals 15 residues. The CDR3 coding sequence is TGCGCCAGCAGCTTCCCGGGACTAGGAGTGAATGAGCAGTTCTTC. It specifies CASSFPGLGVNEQFF.

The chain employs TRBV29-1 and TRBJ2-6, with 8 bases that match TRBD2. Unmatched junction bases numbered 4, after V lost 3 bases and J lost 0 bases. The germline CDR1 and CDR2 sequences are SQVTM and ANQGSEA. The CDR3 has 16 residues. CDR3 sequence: CSVETSARSGANVLTF. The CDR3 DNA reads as TGCAGCGTTGAGACTAGCGCCCGCTCTGGGGCCAACGTCCTGACTTTC.

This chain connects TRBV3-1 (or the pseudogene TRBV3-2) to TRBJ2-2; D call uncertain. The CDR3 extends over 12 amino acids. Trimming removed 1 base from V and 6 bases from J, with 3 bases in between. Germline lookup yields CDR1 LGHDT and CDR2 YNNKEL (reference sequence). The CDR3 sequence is CASSQGPGELFF. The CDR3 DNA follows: TGTGCCAGCAGCCAAGGGCCCGGGGAGCTGTTTTTT.